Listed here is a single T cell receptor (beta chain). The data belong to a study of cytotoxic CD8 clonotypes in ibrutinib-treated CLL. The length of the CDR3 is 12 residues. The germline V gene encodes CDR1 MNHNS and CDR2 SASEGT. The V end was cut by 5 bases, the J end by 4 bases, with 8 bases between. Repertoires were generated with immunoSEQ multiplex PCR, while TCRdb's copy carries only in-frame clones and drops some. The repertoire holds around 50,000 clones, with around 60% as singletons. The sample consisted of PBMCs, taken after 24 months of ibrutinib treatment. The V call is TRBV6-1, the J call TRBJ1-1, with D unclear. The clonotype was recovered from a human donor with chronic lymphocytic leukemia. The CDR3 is CASSSGSTEAFF. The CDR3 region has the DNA TGTGCCAGCAGTAGCGGAAGCACTGAAGCTTTCTTT.